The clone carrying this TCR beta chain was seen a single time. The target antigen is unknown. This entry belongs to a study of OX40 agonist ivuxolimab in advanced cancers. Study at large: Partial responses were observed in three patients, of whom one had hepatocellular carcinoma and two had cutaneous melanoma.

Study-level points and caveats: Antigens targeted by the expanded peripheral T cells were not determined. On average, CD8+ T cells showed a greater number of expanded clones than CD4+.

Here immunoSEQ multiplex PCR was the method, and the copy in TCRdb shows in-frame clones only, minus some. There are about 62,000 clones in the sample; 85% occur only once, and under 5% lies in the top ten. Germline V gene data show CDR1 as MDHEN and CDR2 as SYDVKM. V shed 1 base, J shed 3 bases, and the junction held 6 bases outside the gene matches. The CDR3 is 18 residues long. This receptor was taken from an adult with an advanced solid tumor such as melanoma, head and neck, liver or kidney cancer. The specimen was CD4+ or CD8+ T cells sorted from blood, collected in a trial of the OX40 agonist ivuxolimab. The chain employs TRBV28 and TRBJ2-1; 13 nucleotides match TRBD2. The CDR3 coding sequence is TGTGCCAGCAGTTTATCCCTAGGGACTAGCGGGGTCTACAATGAGCAGTTCTTC. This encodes CASSLSLGTSGVYNEQFF.